Included here is one T cell receptor (beta chain) sequence, with context. The target antigen is unknown. Method: immunoSEQ multiplex PCR; TCRdb's copy keeps in-frame clones and lacks some. This sample has 10,000 to 15,000 clones, with about 65% found just once. This sample was taken from a study of radiation and T cells in renal cell carcinoma. General study findings and limits: Irradiated tumors had higher TCR clonality than control tumors. Irradiated tumors held more dominant CDR3 motifs than control tumors.

This sample's treatment: treatment-naive control, cytoreductive nephrectomy. The patient's renal cell carcinoma had clear cell pathology. The source material was tumor tissue, sampled from a patient whose treatment was nephrectomy without radiotherapy. The clonotype comes from a woman aged 80 or over with renal cell carcinoma.

The CDR3 loop is CASSWNRGETQYF. CDR3 DNA: TGTGCCAGCAGCTGGAACAGGGGGGAGACCCAGTACTTC. J is TRBJ2-5 and V is TRBV5-8; 8 positions agree with TRBD1. Trimming cost V 3 bases and J 5 bases; bases outside gene matches: 3. This CDR3 comprises 13 residues. Looked up from germline, CDR1 is SGHTS and CDR2 is YDEGEE.